This T cell receptor (beta chain) was retrieved from a study of T cell clonotyping in hematopoietic cell transplantation. Study observations and caveats: Pathologically expanded recipient clonotypes increased progressively from day 30 to day 180 as diversity fell. No sorting was done, leaving CD4 and CD8 contributions mixed. Few recipient clonotypes overlapped donors; over 97% were de novo at given depth. Graft donor and pretransplant recipient Inverse Simpson Index values predicted broader posttransplant TCR diversity.

Sequenced by immunoSEQ multiplex PCR; TCRdb stores in-frame clones only, minus some. The table has about 45,000 clones, 85% to 95% seen once. This CDR3 is 14 amino acids long. Germline assignment: CDR1 SGHTA and CDR2 FQGNSA. V lost 2 bases and J 6 bases, leaving 11 bases between the germline ends. A note on this clone: Its antigen is unknown.

V usage is TRBV7-2 and J usage is TRBJ2-1; possibly TRBD1 or TRBD2 for D (6 bases each). The sequencing input was peripheral blood mononuclear cells. The TCR sequence derives from a woman in her forties or fifties in good health. Some clones in this sample may be carry-over from other donors' samples. In nucleotides, the CDR3 is TGTGCCAGCAGCTTATTGTGGGGGGCCAATGAGCAGTTCTTC. This translates into CASSLLWGANEQFF.